This passage covers 14 T cell receptor beta chains from one sample sequenced in a study of CD8+ T cells in alopecia areata. Sequencing used cDNA as its template, made by extracting RNA and reverse transcribing it. TCRdb keeps only in-frame clones here, not all; method: immunoSEQ multiplex PCR. The sample includes about 270,000 clones, around 64% of them seen just once. Treatment meaning: oral pan-JAK inhibitor, 5-10 mg twice daily. The specimen comprised CD4+ T cells sorted from blood, sampled around week 54, from a patient treated with tofacitinib. The source of these receptors is a human donor with alopecia areata.

The rearrangement links TRBV5-1 to TRBJ2-6; possibly TRBD1 for D (6 bases). The germline V gene has CDR1 SGHRS and CDR2 YFSETQ. V was cut by 4 bases and J by 4 bases, with 15 bases left in between. The CDR3 has 16 amino acids. The CDR3 loop reads CASSILQGPGANVLTF. The CDR3 DNA reads TGCGCCAGCAGCATCTTACAGGGACCCGGGGCCAACGTCCTGACTTTC.

The chain joins TRBV6-5 to TRBJ2-2; D remains unclear. V lost 5 bases and J lost 7, with 14 bases in between. Germline CDR1 MNHEY, CDR2 SVGAGI. This CDR3 contains 14 residues. The CDR3 sequence is CASSAFAVFGELFF. For the CDR3, the DNA is TGTGCCAGCAGTGCCTTTGCGGTTTTCGGGGAGCTGTTTTTT.

The chain links TRBV11-2 to TRBJ2-1, with D unclear. CDR3 length equals 13 residues. Trimming took off 3 bases at V and 6 bases at J, with 9 bases between the two ends. CDR1 SGHAT and CDR2 FQNNGV come from the germline V gene. In DNA form, the CDR3 reads TGTGCCAGCAGCTTCTCCGACCCCAATGAGCAGTTCTTC. Residues: CASSFSDPNEQFF.

This chain connects TRBV7-9 to TRBJ2-5, with D uncertain. The V gene lost 6 bases and the J gene lost 5 bases, with 7 bases spanning the gap. Germline CDR1 is SEHNR and CDR2 is FQNEAQ (reference sequence). The CDR3 has 11 amino acids. CDR3: CASSPGETQYF. Here the CDR3 DNA reads TGTGCCAGCAGTCCTGGGGAGACCCAGTACTTC.

The genes are TRBV6-6 and TRBJ2-7, with D perhaps matching TRBD1 or TRBD2 (5 bases each). The length of the CDR3 is 15 residues. Trimming pared 2 bases from V and 3 bases from J, leaving 14 bases between. Germline CDR1 is MNHNY and CDR2 is SVGAGI (reference sequence). The CDR3 DNA follows: TGTGCCAGCAGTTACAGTGAGGGGCGCGTCTACGAGCAGTACTTC. Translating gives CASSYSEGRVYEQYF.

The chain is built from TRBV18 and TRBJ1-6, with D possibly being TRBD1 (5 bases). The CDR3 extends over 14 amino acids. Germline V gene data show CDR1 as KGHSH and CDR2 as LQKENI. V was trimmed by 2 bases and J by 10 bases, leaving 12 bases between them. CDR3 loop: CASSPSGQNSPLHF. CDR3 in DNA: TGTGCCAGCTCACCATCCGGACAAAACTCACCCCTCCACTTT.

This chain joins TRBV10-3 and TRBJ1-6; D uncertain. The germline CDR1 and CDR2 sequences are ENHRY and SYGVKD. The V gene lost 3 bases and the J gene lost 9 bases, with 12 bases spanning the gap. This CDR3 is 14 amino acids long. The CDR3 nucleotides read TGTGCCATCAGTGAAGCGGGAGACGGTTCACCCCTCCACTTT. Protein product: CAISEAGDGSPLHF.

The chain carries TRBV15 and TRBJ2-7, with TRBD1 identical over 8 bases. With V trimmed by 5 bases and J by 5 bases, 8 bases remained unmatched. CDR1 is LNHNV, CDR2 YYDKDF, per germline (reference sequence). This CDR3 spans 14 amino acids. The CDR3 sequence is CATSPRTGSNEQYF. CDR3 nucleotide sequence: TGTGCCACCAGCCCCCGGACAGGGAGCAACGAGCAGTACTTC.

This clone has a handful of counts. The chain combines TRBV19 with TRBJ2-1; D is perhaps TRBD1 (5 bases). Deletions cut 6 bases from V and 7 bases from J, with 19 bases between. Germline V gene lookup returns CDR1 LNHDA and CDR2 SQIVND (reference sequence). The CDR3 runs to 15 residues. DNA for the CDR3: TGTGCCAGTAGCCACCTTAGGGGCTTGGGGAATGAGCAGTTCTTC. This translates into CASSHLRGLGNEQFF.

The rearrangement uses TRBV5-1 and TRBJ2-7; TRBD1 aligns across 7 bases. The CDR3 runs to 13 residues. V was pared by 4 bases and J by 3 bases, with 4 bases of the junction left unmatched. Germline V gives CDR1 SGHRS, CDR2 YFSETQ. The CDR3 nucleotides are TGCGCCAGCAGCCGGGGACAGAACTACGAGCAGTACTTC. Amino acid sequence: CASSRGQNYEQYF.

This sequence joins TRBV5-1 and TRBJ1-4; a weak D match, TRBD1 (5 bases). This CDR3 spans 15 amino acids. V lost 1 base to trimming and J lost 8 bases, with 15 bases between them. The V gene's germline CDR1 is SGHRS and CDR2 YFSETQ. CDR3 DNA: TGCGCCAGCAGCTTGCAGGACCGGAAGGGGGAAAAACTGTTTTTT. Its translation: CASSLQDRKGEKLFF.

The chain is built from TRBV27 and TRBJ2-5; D is undetermined. CDR3 length: 14 amino acids. The V end was cut by 4 bases, the J end by 5 bases, with 14 bases between. In germline, CDR1 is MNHEY, CDR2 SMNVEV (reference sequence). Here the CDR3 reads CASSSPRKWETQYF. As DNA, the CDR3 is TGTGCCAGCAGTTCGCCCAGGAAATGGGAGACCCAGTACTTC.

V and J are TRBV7-9 and TRBJ2-1, with 8 bases aligning to TRBD2. Germline CDR1 is SEHNR and CDR2 is FQNEAQ (reference sequence). The CDR3 length is 15 residues. Trimming removed 4 bases from V and 5 bases from J; junction bases left unmatched: 7. The CDR3 protein is CASSSLAGFDNEQFF. In DNA, the CDR3 is TGTGCCAGCAGCTCCTTAGCGGGGTTTGACAATGAGCAGTTCTTC.

The gene calls are TRBV2 and TRBJ1-2; D uncertain. Per germline, CDR1 SNHLY and CDR2 FYNNEI. This CDR3 has 14 residues. Trimming took 4 bases from V and 6 from J, leaving 15 bases between them. This CDR3 is CASSVLGSVNGYTF. CDR3 DNA sequence: TGTGCCAGCAGTGTCTTGGGCAGCGTAAATGGCTACACCTTC.